This T cell receptor beta chain was sequenced during a study of PD-1 blockade in classical Hodgkin lymphoma. Whole-study findings and limits: Patients who responded completely had about the same baseline diversity as newly diagnosed patients.

A remark on this clone: Its antigen remains unidentified.

The protocol was immunoSEQ multiplex PCR, while the TCRdb copy is restricted to in-frame clones and leaves out a portion. The sample shows about 22,000 clones, roughly 76% of them seen only once. Germline assignment: CDR1 MNHNS and CDR2 SASEGT. CDR3 size: 14 residues. V was shortened by 7 bases and J by 1 base, with 14 bases between the two germline ends. Time point denoted: cycle 4 day 1 (C4D1), after 6 weeks of nivolumab. Each patient's relapse followed autologous stem cell transplantation, and brentuximab vedotin exposure varied. Purified CD4+ T cells were obtained from thawed PBMCs through magnetic negative selection.

The sample was CD4+ T cells from blood, taken before the fourth cycle of nivolumab. The receptor comes from a human donor with classical Hodgkin lymphoma. The V gene is TRBV6-1, the J gene TRBJ2-7; D possibly matches TRBD1 or TRBD2 (5 bases each). CDR3 DNA: TGTGCCAGCAAGAAGGGACCCTCTTCCTACGAGCAGTACTTC. This gives the protein CASKKGPSSYEQYF.